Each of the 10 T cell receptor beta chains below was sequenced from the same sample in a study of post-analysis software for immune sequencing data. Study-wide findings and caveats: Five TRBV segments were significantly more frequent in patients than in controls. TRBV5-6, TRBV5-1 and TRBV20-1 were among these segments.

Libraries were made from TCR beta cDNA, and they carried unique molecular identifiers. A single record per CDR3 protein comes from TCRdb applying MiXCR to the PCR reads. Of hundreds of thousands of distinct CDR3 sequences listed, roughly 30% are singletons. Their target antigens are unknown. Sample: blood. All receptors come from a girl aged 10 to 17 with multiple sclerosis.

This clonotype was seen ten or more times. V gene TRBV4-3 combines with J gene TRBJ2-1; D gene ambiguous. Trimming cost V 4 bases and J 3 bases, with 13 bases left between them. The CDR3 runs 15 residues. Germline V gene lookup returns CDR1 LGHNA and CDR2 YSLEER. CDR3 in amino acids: CASSPGAGGYNEQFF. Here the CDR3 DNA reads TGCGCCAGCAGCCCCGGAGCAGGTGGCTACAATGAGCAGTTCTTC.

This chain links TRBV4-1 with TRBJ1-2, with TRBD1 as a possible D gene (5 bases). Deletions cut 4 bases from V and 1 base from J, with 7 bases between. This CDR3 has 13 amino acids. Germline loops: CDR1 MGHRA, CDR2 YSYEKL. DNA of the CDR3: TGCGCCAGCAGCCCGGGACTTAACTATGGCTACACCTTC. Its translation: CASSPGLNYGYTF.

CDR3 loop: CASSQDQGANYGYTF. Written as DNA, the CDR3 is TGTGCCAGCAGCCAAGACCAGGGAGCTAACTATGGCTACACCTTC. The chain links TRBV4-2 to TRBJ1-2; tentative D call: TRBD1 (5 bases). In germline, CDR1 is LGHNA, CDR2 YNFKEQ. Trimming left V 0 bases short and J 0 bases short, with 8 bases between. This CDR3 is built from 15 residues.

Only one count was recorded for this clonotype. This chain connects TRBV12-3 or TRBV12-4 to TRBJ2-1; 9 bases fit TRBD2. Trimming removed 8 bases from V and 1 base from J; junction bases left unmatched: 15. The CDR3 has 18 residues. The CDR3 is CASQDRSRTSESYNEQFF. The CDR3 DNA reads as TGTGCCAGCCAGGACAGATCAAGGACTAGCGAGTCCTACAATGAGCAGTTCTTC.

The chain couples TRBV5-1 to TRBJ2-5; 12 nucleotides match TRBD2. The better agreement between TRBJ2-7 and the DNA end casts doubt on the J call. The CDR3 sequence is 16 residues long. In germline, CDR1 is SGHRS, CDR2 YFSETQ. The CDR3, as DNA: TGCGCCAGCAGCCCAAGGCTAGCGGGGGGGCCCAGCGAGCAGTACTTC. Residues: CASSPRLAGGPSEQYF.

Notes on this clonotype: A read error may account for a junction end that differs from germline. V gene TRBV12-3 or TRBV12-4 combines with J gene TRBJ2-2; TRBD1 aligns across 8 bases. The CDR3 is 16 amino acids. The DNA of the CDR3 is TGTGTCAGCAGTCCCCCGGACAGGGAGAAGGGCGGGGAGCTGTTTTTT. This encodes CVSSPPDREKGGELFF.

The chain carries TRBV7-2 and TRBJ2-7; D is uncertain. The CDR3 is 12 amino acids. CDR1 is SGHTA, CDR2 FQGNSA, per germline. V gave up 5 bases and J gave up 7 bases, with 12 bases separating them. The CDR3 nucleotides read TGTGCCAGCAGCCTGATCCCCAGTGAGCAGTACTTC. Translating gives CASSLIPSEQYF.

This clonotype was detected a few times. The CDR3 protein is CASSLAGASNQPQHF. The CDR3 DNA is TGTGCCAGCAGCTTAGCGGGGGCTAGCAATCAGCCCCAGCATTTT. V usage is TRBV7-6 and J usage is TRBJ1-5; D may be TRBD1 (6 bases). The CDR3 sequence is 15 residues long. V was trimmed by 0 bases and J by 0 bases, leaving 6 bases between them. Germline values: CDR1 SGHVS, CDR2 FNYEAQ.

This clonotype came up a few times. CDR3 coding DNA: TGTGCCAGCTCACCACCGAACCCAGGGGACAATGAGCAGTTCTTC. Amino acid sequence: CASSPPNPGDNEQFF. The chain joins TRBV18 to TRBJ2-1; TRBD1 might be the D (6 bases). Trimming took off 0 bases at V and 5 bases at J, with 11 bases between the two ends. This CDR3 is 15 amino acids long. The germline gives CDR1 KGHSH, CDR2 LQKENI.

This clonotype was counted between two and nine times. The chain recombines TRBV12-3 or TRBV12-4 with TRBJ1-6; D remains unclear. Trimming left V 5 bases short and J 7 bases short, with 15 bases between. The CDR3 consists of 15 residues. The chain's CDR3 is CASSGRLPGNSPLHF. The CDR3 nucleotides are TGTGCCAGCAGTGGGCGCCTCCCCGGGAATTCACCCCTCCACTTT.